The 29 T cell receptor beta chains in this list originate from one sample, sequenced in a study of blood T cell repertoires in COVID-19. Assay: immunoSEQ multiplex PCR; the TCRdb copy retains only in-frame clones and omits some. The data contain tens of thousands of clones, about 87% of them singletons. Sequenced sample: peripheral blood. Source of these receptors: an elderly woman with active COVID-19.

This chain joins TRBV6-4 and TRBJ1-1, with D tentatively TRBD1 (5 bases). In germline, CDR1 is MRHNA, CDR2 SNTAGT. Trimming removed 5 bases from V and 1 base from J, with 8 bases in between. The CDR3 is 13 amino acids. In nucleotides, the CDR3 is TGTGCCAGCAGTCTTCAGGGGAACACTGAAGCTTTCTTT. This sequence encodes CASSLQGNTEAFF.

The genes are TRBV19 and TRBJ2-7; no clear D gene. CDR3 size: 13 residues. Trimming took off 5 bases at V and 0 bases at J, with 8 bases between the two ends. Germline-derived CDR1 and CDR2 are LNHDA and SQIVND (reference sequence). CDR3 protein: CASSAEISYEQYF. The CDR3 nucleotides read TGTGCCAGTAGTGCGGAAATCTCCTACGAGCAGTACTTC.

CDR3 sequence: CASSQGVSGQGIYGYTF. For the CDR3, the DNA is TGCGCCAGCAGCCAAGGCGTATCGGGACAGGGAATCTATGGCTACACCTTC. This rearrangement joins TRBV4-1 to TRBJ1-2, with 9 bases matching TRBD1. The trim removed 1 base at V and 4 bases at J, leaving 10 bases unmatched. This CDR3 spans 17 amino acids. Germline CDR1 reads MGHRA; CDR2 reads YSYEKL.

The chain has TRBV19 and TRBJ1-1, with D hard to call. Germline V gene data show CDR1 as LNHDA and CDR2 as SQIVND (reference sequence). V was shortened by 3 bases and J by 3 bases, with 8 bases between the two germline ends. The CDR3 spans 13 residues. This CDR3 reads CASSMRRDTEAFF. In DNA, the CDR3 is TGTGCCAGTAGTATGAGGAGGGACACTGAAGCTTTCTTT.

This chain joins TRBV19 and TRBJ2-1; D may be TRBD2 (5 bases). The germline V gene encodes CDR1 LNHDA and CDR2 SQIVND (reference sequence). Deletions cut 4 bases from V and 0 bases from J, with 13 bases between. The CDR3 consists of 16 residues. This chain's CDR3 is CASSTPAGSSYNEQFF. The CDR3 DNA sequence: TGTGCCAGTAGTACCCCGGCGGGCAGCTCCTACAATGAGCAGTTCTTC.

CDR3 nucleotides: TGCGCCAGCAGCCATCGAGATTATGGCTACACCTTC. Protein product: CASSHRDYGYTF. The J gene is TRBJ1-2, the V gene TRBV4-1; D not certain. The CDR3 length is 12 residues. The ends were cut back, 3 bases at V and 5 bases at J, with 7 bases in the middle. Germline V gives CDR1 MGHRA, CDR2 YSYEKL.

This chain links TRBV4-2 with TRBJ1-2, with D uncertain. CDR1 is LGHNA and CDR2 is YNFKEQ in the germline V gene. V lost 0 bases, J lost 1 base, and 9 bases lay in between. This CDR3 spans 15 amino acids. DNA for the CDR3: TGTGCCAGCAGCCAAGAATACAGAGATAACTATGGCTACACCTTC. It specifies CASSQEYRDNYGYTF.

CDR3 bases: TGTGCCAGCAGCGGAGTGGGGGAGACAGGGGCCAACAAAAACATTCAGTACTTC. The encoded protein is CASSGVGETGANKNIQYF. The rearrangement links TRBV7-8 to TRBJ2-4; the match to TRBD1 covers 8 bases. V lost 5 bases, J lost 3 bases, and 15 bases stayed unmatched. The CDR3 runs to 18 residues. In germline, CDR1 is SGHVS, CDR2 FQNEAQ.

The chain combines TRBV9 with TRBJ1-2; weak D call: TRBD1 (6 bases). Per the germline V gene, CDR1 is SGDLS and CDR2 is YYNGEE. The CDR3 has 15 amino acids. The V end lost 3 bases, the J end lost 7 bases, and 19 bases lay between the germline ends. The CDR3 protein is CASSESPRQARGYTF. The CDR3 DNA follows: TGTGCCAGCAGCGAGTCCCCCAGACAGGCTCGTGGCTACACCTTC.

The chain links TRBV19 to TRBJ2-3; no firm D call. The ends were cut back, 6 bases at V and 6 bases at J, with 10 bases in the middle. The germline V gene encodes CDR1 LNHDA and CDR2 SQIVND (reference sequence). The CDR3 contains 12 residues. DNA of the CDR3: TGTGCCAGTAGCCTACGGTCGGATACGCAGTATTTT. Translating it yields CASSLRSDTQYF.

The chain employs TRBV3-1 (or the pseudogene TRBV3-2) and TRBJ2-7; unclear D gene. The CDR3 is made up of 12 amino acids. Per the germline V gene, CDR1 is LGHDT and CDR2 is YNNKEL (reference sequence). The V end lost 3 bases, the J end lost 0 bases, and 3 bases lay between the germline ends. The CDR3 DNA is TGTGCCAGCAGCCAGAGCTCCTACGAGCAGTACTTC. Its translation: CASSQSSYEQYF.

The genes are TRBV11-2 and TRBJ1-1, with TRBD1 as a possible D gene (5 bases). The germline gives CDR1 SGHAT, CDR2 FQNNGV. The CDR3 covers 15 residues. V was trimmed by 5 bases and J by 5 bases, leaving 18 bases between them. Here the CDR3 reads CASSTYKGVRTEAFF. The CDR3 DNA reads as TGTGCCAGCAGCACCTATAAAGGGGTCAGGACTGAAGCTTTCTTT.

This CDR3 is CASRGGVDSNTEAFF. CDR3 nucleotides: TGTGCCAGCAGAGGGGGGGTGGACAGCAACACTGAAGCTTTCTTT. The chain combines TRBV7-9 with TRBJ1-1; D might be TRBD1 (6 bases). The CDR3 covers 15 residues. The germline CDR1 and CDR2 sequences are SEHNR and FQNEAQ (reference sequence). V was trimmed by 6 bases and J by 2 bases, leaving 16 bases between them.

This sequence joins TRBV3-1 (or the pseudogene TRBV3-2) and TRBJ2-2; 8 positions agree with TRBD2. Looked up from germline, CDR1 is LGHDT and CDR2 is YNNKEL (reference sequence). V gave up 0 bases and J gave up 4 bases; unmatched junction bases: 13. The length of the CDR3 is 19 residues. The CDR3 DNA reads TGTGCCAGCAGCCAAGATCGTGCGTCGGGGGGGGCCGGCACCGGGGAGCTGTTTTTT. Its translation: CASSQDRASGGAGTGELFF.

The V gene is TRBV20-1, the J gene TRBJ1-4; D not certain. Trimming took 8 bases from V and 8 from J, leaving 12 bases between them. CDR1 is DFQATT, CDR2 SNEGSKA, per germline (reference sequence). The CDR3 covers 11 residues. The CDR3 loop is CSTKIQEKLFF. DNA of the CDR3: TGCAGTACCAAGATACAGGAAAAACTGTTTTTT.

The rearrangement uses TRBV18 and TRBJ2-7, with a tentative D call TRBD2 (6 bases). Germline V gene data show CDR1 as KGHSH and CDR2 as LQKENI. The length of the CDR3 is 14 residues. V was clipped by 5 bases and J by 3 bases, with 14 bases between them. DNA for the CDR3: TGTGCCAGCTCAGGACGGGACTCACACTACGAGCAGTACTTC. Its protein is CASSGRDSHYEQYF.

For the CDR3, the DNA is TGTGCCAGCAGTCCAGGATCTTGGGCTGGTGGCTACACCTTC. It specifies CASSPGSWAGGYTF. The gene calls are TRBV27 and TRBJ1-2; no clear D. Germline lookup yields CDR1 MNHEY and CDR2 SMNVEV (reference sequence). The CDR3 is 14 amino acids. The V and J ends lost 5 bases and 7 bases respectively, with 17 bases between them.

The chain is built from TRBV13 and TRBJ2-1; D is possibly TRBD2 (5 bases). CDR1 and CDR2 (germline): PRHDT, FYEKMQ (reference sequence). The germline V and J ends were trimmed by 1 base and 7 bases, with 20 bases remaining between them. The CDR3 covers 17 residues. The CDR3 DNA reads TGTGCCAGCAGCTTAGAATCGACTACAAGGCGAGTAAATGAGCAGTTCTTC. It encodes CASSLESTTRRVNEQFF.

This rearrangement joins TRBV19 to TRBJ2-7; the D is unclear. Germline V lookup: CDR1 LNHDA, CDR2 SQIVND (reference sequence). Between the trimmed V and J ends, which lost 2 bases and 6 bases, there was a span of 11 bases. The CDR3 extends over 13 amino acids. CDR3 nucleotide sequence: TGTGCCAGTAGTATAAGCGCGGTCAGCGAGCAGTACTTC. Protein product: CASSISAVSEQYF. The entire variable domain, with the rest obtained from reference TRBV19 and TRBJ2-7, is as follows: DGGITQSPKYLFRKEGQNVTLSCEQNLNHDAMYWYRQDPGQGLRLIYYSQIVNDFQKGDIAEGYSVSREKKESFPLTVTSAQKNPTAFYLCASSISAVSEQYFGPGTRLTVT.

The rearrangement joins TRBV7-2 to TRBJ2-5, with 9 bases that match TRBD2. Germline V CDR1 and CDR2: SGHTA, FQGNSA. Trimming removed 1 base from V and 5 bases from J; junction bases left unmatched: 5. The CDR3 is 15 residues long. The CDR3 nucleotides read TGTGCCAGCAGCTTAGGGGGGACTAGCCGTGAGACCCAGTACTTC. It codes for CASSLGGTSRETQYF.

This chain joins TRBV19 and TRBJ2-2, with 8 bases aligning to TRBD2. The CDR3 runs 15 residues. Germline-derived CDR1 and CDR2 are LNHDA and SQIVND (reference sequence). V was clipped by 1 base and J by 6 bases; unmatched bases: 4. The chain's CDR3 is CASSIVPAGAGELFF. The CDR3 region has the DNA TGTGCCAGTAGTATAGTACCAGCGGGGGCCGGGGAGCTGTTTTTT.

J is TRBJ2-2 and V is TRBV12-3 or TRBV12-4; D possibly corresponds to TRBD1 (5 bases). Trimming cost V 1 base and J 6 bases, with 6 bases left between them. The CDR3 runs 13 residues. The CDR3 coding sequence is TGTGCCAGCAGTTTAGTGGGGCCCGGGGAGCTGTTTTTT. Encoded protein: CASSLVGPGELFF.

CDR3 in DNA: TGTGCCAGCAGCGTACCACTAGCGGGGGGGCCTACAGATACGCAGTATTTT. Translating it yields CASSVPLAGGPTDTQYF. V is TRBV9 and J is TRBJ2-3, with 13 bases matching TRBD2. The length of the CDR3 is 17 residues. Per the germline V gene, CDR1 is SGDLS and CDR2 is YYNGEE. Germline trimming cut 1 base from V and 3 bases from J; bases unmatched to any gene: 5.

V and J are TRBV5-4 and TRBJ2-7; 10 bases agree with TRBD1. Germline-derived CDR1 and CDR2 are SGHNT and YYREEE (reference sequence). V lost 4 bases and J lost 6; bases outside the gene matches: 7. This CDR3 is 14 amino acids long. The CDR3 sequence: CASSRGDRGSEQYF. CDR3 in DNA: TGTGCCAGCAGCAGAGGGGACAGGGGCTCCGAGCAGTACTTC. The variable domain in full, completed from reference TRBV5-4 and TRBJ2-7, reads ETGVTQSPTHLIKTRGQQVTLRCSSQSGHNTVSWYQQALGQGPQFIFQYYREEENGRGNFPPRFSGLQFPNYSSELNVNALELDDSALYLCASSRGDRGSEQYFGPGTRLTVT.

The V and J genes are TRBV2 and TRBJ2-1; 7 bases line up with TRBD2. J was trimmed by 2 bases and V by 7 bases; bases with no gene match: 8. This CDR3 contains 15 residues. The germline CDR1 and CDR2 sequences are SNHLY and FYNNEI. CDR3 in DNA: TGTGCCAGCAAACCTACCGGGACTACCTACAATGAGCAGTTCTTC. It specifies CASKPTGTTYNEQFF. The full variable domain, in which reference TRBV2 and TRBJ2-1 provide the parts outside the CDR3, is EPEVTQTPSHQVTQMGQEVILRCVPISNHLYFYWYRQILGQKVEFLVSFYNNEISEKSEIFDDQFSVERPDGSNFTLKIRSTKLEDSAMYFCASKPTGTTYNEQFFGPGTRLTVL.

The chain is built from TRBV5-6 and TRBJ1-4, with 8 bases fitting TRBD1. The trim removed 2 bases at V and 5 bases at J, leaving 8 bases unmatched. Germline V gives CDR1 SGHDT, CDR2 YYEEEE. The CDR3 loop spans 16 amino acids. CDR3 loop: CASSFAPGGTNEKLFF. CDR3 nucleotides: TGTGCCAGCAGCTTTGCCCCAGGGGGCACAAATGAAAAACTGTTTTTT.

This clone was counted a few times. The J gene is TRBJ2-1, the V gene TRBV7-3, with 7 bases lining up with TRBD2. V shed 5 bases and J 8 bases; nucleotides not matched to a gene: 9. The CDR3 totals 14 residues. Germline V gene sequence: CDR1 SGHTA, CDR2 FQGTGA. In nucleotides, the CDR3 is TGTGCCAGCAGCCAGGCGGGGGAGAGATATGAGCAGTTCTTC. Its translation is CASSQAGERYEQFF.

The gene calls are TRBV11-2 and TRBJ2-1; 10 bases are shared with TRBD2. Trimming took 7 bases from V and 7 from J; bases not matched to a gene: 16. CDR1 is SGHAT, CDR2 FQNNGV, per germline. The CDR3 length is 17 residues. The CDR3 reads CASTPRGTSGARNEQFF. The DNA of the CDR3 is TGTGCCAGCACCCCACGGGGAACTAGCGGGGCGAGGAATGAGCAGTTCTTC.

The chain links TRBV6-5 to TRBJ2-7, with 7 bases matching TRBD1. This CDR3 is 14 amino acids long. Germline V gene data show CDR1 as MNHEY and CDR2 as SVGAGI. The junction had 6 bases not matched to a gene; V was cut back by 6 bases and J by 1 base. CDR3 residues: CASSGTAESYEQYF. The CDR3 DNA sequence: TGTGCCAGCAGCGGGACAGCAGAGTCCTACGAGCAGTACTTC.